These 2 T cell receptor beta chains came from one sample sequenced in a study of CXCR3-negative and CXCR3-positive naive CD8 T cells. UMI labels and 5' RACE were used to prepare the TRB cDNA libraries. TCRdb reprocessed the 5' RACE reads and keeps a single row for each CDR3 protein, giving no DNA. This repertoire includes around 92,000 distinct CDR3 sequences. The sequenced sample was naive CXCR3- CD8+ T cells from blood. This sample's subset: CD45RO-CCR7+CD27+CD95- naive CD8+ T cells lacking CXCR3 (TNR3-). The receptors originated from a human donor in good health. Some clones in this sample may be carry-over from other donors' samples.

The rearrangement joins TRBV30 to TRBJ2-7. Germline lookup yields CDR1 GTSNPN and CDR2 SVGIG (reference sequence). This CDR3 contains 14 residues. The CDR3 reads CAWSVLDGSYEQYF.

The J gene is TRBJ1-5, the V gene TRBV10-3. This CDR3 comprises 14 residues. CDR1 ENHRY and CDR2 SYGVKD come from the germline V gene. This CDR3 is CAISESSSNQPQHF.